Listed here is a single TCR beta chain. This clone was counted only a few times. Its antigen is currently not known. It has no much larger one-base neighbor in the sample; base qualities were not kept. Using the deep immunoSEQ assay, TCR CDR3 regions were amplified from genomic DNA by multiplex PCR. Extracted genomic DNA from each cell subset was distributed evenly across all wells of several immunoSEQ 96-well plates, and each plate was treated as a replicate. Each replicate PCR for unsorted PBMC received roughly 300 ng genomic DNA, equal to about 30,000 T cell genomes. Genomic DNA from unsorted PBMC was sequenced over ten immunoSEQ deep assay plates. The purified libraries were quantified using a Qubit 3.0 fluorometer, sized with a Bioanalyzer 2100, and then quantified again using the KAPA Library Quantification kit. Each immunoSEQ 96-well plate was sequenced on its own single-read 150-cycle Illumina NextSeq 550 flow cell. The authors processed their data as follows. Because the immunoSEQ output included only junctional sequences and no quality scores, the filtering could not be the same as the filtering used for full-length reads. Sequences were annotated with PyIR, a Python wrapper for IgBLAST v1.9, and V/J genes and CDR3 were assigned using IMGT germline references. Reads were filtered out if the reads had weak V/J assignments (E-value above 1e-6), no CDR3, stop codons, out-of-frame junctions, or ambiguous translated residues. V3J clonotypes were defined as sequences sharing an identical inferred V gene, J gene, and CDR3 amino acid sequence. The percentage overlap between two repertoires was calculated by dividing the number of shared unique clonotypes by the size of the smaller repertoire. Three approaches were used to assess repertoire richness: RTK rarefaction, the Chao1 estimator, and Recon v2.1 estimates of unobserved clonotypes. Drawn from immuneACCESS, this table holds only the in-frame rearrangements with V and J called that TCRdb kept. Clones are partly lost; checked studies trace under half to an unresolved V gene and leave the rest unexplained. The V and J calls and the clone size are those of that table, but D and trimming were determined from the DNA. Here the sample has approximately 500,000 clones; approximately 84% occur a single time. The ten most abundant clones make up roughly 12% of the sample.

The sample comes from a study of shared clonotypes between healthy human individuals (dated by TCRdb to the early 2020s). Regarding the complete study: A couple of women and three men aged 18 to 49 years were included in the cohort. Different laboratories and diverse techniques were used to prepare libraries and sequence TCR repertoires, to increase sequencing depth and limit assay-specific biases. Leukapheresis yielded between about 0.8 and 9.5 billion PBMCs per donor. Blood TCR repertoires of several healthy adults were deeply sequenced to estimate repertoire size and the extent of clonotype sharing between individuals.

Overall study outcomes, separate from this receptor: Pairwise subsampling led to the expectation that sequencing depth would affect the degree of clonotype sharing among donors. Sampling was restricted to blood, and TCR repertoires in tissues likely differ from the TCR repertoires found in blood. The genetic and exposure-history diversity represented was limited by the small number of donors.

The donors were healthy, HIV-negative adults with no recently reported acute infections or vaccinations. Every donor was a Caucasian adult residing in Nashville, Tennessee, USA. In the unsorted samples, some 94 million PBMCs were counted, and genomic DNA was extracted using the QIAamp DNA Blood Mini kit. Blood was obtained by leukapheresis, after which PBMCs were separated by Ficoll-Histopaque density gradient centrifugation and cryopreserved in liquid nitrogen vapor phase. The junction carries 21 bases between V and J, which are trimmed by 7 bases and 11 bases respectively. The germline V gene (reference sequence) provides CDR1 MNHNY and CDR2 SVGAGI. The CDR3 covers 14 residues, taking in both the cysteine and the phenylalanine. The DNA shown is the 42-base CDR3, in frame from base 1.

This TCR came from a woman between 40 and 50 years old in good health. Some clones in this sample may be carry-over from other donors' samples. The chain employs TRBV6-6 and TRBJ1-5; the D gene remains uncertain. Sequencing was carried out using PBMCs. The DNA sequence is TGTGCCAGCAAGGTCACAACCGATAACGGGGCCCAGCATTTT. This is translated as CASKVTTDNGAQHF.